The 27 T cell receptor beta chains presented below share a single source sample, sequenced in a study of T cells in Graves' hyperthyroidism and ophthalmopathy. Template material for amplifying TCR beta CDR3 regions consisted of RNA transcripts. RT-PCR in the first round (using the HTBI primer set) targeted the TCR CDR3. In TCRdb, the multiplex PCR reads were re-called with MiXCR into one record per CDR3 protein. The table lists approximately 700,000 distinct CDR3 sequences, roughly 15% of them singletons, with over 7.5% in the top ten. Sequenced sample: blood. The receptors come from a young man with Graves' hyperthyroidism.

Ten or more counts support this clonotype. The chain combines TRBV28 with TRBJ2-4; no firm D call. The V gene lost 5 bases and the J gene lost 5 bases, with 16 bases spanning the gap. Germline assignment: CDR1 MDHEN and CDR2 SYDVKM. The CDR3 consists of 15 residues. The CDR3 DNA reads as TGTGCCAGCAGTATAAGCATTGGGGTCCAAAACATTCAGTACTTC. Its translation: CASSISIGVQNIQYF. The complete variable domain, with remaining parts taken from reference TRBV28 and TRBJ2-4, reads DVKVTQSSRYLVKRTGEKVFLECVQDMDHENMFWYRQDPGLGLRLIYFSYDVKMKEKGDIPEGYSVSREKKERFSLILESASTNQTSMYLCASSISIGVQNIQYFGAGTRLSVL.

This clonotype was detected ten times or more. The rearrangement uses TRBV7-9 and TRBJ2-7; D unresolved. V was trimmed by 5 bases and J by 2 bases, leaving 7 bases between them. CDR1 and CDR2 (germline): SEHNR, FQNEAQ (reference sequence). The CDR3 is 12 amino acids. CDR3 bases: TGTGCCAGCAGCGGCAATCCCTACGAGCAGTACTTC. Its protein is CASSGNPYEQYF.

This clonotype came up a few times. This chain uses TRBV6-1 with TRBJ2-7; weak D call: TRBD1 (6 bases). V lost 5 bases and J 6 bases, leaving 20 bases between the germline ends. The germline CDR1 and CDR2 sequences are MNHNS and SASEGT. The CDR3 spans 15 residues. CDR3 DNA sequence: TGTGCCAGCAGTCCGGAATCGAGGGGGATCGGCGAGCAGTACTTC. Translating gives CASSPESRGIGEQYF.

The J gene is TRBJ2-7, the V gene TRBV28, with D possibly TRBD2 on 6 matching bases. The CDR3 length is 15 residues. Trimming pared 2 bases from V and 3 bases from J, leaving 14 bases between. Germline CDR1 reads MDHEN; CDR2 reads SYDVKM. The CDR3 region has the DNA TGTGCCAGCAGTTTAGGCCCGACGGGGGACTACGAGCAGTACTTC. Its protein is CASSLGPTGDYEQYF.

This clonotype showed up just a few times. The CDR3 is CASSRDRVYNEQFF. The CDR3, as DNA: TGTGCCAGCAGCCGGGACAGGGTGTACAATGAGCAGTTCTTC. The V gene is TRBV7-3, the J gene TRBJ2-1; the match to TRBD1 covers 9 bases. Germline V gene sequence: CDR1 SGHTA, CDR2 FQGTGA. The CDR3 spans 14 residues. The V segment lost 5 bases and the J segment 4 bases; nucleotides outside the gene matches: 3. The full variable domain, in which reference TRBV7-3 and TRBJ2-1 provide the parts outside the CDR3, is GAGVSQTPSNKVTEKGKYVELRCDPISGHTALYWYRQSLGQGPEFLIYFQGTGAADDSGLPNDRFFAVRPEGSVSTLKIQRTERGDSAVYLCASSRDRVYNEQFFGPGTRLTVL.

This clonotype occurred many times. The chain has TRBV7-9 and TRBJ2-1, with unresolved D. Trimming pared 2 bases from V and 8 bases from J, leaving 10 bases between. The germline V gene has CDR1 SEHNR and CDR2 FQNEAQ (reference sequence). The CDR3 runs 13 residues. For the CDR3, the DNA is TGTGCCAGCAGCTTAAAAAATAGGGATGAGCAGTTCTTC. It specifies CASSLKNRDEQFF.

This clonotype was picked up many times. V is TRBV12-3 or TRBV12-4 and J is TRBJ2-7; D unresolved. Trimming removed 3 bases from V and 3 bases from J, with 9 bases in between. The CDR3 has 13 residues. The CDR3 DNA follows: TGTGCCAGCAGTTTCCGCAGATTCTACGAGCAGTACTTC. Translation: CASSFRRFYEQYF.

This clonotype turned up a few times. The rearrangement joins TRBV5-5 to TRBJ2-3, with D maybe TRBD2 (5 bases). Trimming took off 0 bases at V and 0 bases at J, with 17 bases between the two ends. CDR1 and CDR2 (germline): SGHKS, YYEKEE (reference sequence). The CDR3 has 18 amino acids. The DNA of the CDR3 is TGTGCCAGCAGCTTGGATAGGGTGGCGGGTATGAGCACAGATACGCAGTATTTT. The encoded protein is CASSLDRVAGMSTDTQYF.

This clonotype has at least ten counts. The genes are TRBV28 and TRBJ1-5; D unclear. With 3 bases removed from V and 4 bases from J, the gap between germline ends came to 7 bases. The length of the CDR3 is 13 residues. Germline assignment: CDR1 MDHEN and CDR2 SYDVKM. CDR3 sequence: CASSFVRNQPQHF. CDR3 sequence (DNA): TGTGCCAGCAGTTTTGTCCGGAATCAGCCCCAGCATTTT.

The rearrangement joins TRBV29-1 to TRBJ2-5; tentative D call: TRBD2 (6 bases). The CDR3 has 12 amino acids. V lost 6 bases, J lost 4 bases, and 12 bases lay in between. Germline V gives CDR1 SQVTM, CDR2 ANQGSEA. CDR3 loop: CSVPGLGETQYF. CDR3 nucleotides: TGCAGCGTCCCGGGACTGGGAGAGACCCAGTACTTC.

The DNA for the CDR3 is TGCAGCGCCGACGCGGGATATGGCTACACCTTC. This encodes CSADAGYGYTF. The V call is TRBV29-1, the J call TRBJ1-2; the D is unclear. In germline, CDR1 is SQVTM, CDR2 ANQGSEA. V dropped 7 bases and J dropped 5 bases, with 11 bases sitting between them. The CDR3 is 11 residues long.

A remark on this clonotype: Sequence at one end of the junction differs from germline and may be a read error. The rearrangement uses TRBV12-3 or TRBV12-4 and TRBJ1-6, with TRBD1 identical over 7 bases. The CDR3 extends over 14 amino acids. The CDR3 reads CASRHRQGDSPPHF. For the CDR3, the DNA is TGTGCCAGCAGACACCGACAGGGTGATTCACCCCCCCACTTT.

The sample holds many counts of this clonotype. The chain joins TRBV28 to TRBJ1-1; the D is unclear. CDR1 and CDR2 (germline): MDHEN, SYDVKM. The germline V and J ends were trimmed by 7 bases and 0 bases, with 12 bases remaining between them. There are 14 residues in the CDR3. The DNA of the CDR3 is TGTGCCAGCAATCAGATGGGCGTGAACACTGAAGCTTTCTTT. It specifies CASNQMGVNTEAFF.

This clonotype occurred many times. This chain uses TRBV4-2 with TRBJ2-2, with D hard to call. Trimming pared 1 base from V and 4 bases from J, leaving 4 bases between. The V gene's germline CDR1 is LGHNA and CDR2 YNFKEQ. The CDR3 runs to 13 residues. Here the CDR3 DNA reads TGTGCCAGCAGCCAAGTTAGCACCGGGGAGCTGTTTTTT. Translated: CASSQVSTGELFF.

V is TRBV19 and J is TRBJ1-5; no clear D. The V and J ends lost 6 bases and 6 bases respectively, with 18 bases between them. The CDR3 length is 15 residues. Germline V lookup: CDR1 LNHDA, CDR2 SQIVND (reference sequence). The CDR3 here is CASSPTPGRGQPQHF. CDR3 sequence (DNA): TGTGCCAGTAGCCCTACCCCAGGCCGCGGTCAGCCCCAGCATTTT.

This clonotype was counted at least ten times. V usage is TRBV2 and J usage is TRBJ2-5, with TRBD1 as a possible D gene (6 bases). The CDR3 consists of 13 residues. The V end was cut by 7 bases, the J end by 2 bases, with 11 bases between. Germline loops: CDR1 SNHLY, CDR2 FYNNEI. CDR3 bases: TGTGCCAGCACCCTCGGACAGCAAGAGACCCAGTACTTC. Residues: CASTLGQQETQYF. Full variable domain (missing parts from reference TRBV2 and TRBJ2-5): EPEVTQTPSHQVTQMGQEVILRCVPISNHLYFYWYRQILGQKVEFLVSFYNNEISEKSEIFDDQFSVERPDGSNFTLKIRSTKLEDSAMYFCASTLGQQETQYFGPGTRLLVL.

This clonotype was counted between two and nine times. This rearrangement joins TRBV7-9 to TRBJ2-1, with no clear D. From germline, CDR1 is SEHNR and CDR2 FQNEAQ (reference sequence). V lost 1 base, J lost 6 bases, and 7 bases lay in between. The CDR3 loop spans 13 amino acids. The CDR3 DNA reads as TGTGCCAGCAGCTTAGGTACCCTCAATGAGCAGTTCTTC. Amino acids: CASSLGTLNEQFF.

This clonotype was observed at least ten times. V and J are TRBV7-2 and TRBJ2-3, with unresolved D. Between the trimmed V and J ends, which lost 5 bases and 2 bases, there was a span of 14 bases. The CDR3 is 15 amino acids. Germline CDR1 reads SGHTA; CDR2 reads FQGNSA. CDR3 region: CASSAQVSHTDTQYF. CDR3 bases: TGTGCCAGCAGCGCTCAGGTTTCCCACACAGATACGCAGTATTTT.

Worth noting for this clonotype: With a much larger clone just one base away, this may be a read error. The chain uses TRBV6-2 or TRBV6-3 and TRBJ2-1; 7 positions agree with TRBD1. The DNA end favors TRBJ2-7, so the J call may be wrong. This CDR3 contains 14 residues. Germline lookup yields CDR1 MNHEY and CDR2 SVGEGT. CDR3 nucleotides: TGTGCCAGCAGTTACGGGGACAGACCCAATGAGCAGTACTTC. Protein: CASSYGDRPNEQYF.

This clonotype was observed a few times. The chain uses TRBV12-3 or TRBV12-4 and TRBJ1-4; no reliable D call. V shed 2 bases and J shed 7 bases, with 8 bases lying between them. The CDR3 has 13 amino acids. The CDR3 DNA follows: TGTGCCAGCAGTTTATACGATGGTGAAAAACTGTTTTTT. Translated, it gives CASSLYDGEKLFF.

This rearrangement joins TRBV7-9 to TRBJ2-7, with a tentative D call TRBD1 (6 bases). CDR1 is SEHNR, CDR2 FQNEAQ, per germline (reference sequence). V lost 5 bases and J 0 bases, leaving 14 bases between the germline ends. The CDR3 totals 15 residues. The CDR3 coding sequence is TGTGCCAGCAGCCCTTGGACAGCCTACTCCTACGAGCAGTACTTC. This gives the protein CASSPWTAYSYEQYF.

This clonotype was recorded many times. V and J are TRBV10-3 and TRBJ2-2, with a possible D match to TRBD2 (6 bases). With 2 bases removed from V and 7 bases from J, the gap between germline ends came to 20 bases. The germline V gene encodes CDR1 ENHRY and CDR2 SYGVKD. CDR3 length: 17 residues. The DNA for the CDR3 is TGTGCCATCAGTGAGCCACGAGGCCGCGTCGGGGGCGGGGAGCTGTTTTTT. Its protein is CAISEPRGRVGGGELFF.

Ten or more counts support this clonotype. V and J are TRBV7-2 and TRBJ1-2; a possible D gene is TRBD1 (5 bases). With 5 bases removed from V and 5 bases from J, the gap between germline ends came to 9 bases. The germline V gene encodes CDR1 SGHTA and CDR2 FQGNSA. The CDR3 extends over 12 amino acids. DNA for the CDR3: TGTGCCAGCAGCCAGGACATTTATGGCTACACCTTC. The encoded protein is CASSQDIYGYTF.

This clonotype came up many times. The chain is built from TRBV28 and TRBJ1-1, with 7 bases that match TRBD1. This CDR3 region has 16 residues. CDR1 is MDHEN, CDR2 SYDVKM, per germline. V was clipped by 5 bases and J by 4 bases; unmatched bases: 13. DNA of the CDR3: TGTGCCAGCAGTCAACCCTCAGGGGGACTGGCCACTGAAGCTTTCTTT. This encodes CASSQPSGGLATEAFF.

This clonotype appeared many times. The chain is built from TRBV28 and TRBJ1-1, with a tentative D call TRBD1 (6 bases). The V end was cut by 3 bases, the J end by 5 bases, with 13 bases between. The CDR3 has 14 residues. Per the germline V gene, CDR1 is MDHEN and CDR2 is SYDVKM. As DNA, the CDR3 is TGTGCCAGCAGTTTGATAACAGGGTGGACTGAAGCTTTCTTT. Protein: CASSLITGWTEAFF.

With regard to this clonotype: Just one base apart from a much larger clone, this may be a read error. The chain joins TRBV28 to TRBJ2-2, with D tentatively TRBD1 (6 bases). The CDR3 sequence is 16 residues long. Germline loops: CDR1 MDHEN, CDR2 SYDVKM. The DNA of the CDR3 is TGTGCCAGCAGTTTATGGCAGGGGACGGGGACCGAGGAGCTGTTTTTT. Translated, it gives CASSLWQGTGTEELFF.

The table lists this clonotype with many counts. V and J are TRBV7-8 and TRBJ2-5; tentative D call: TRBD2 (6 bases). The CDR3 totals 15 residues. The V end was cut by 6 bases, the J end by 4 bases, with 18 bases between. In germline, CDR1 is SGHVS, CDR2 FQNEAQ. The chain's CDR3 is CASSRREKGGETQYF. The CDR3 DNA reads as TGTGCCAGCAGTCGCCGGGAAAAGGGAGGAGAGACCCAGTACTTC.